Included here is one T cell receptor beta chain sequence, with context. Its antigen is undetermined. The data are from a study of shared clonotypes between healthy human individuals. About the research overall: The cohort had a couple of women and a few men, ages 18 to 49. General study points: It was the few donors that limited the genetic and exposure-history diversity represented. Despite large depth, rarefaction showed incomplete sorted-subset sequencing.

Method: immunoSEQ multiplex PCR; TCRdb's copy keeps in-frame clones and lacks some. The sample has 1.5 million to 1.9 million clones; 95% to 99% are singletons. The germline V gene has CDR1 LNHNV and CDR2 YYDKDF (reference sequence). There are 21 residues in the CDR3. V lost 0 bases, J lost 11 bases, and 25 bases stayed unmatched. The V gene is TRBV15, the J gene TRBJ2-2; TRBD2 matches 9 bases. The source of this sequence is a man in his thirties or forties in good health. The specimen sequenced was naive CD4+ T cells sorted from blood. Subset meaning: CD45RA+ positively selected. CDR3 sequence: CATSRDGMTSGWVGGKVELFF. The DNA of the CDR3 is TGTGCCACCAGCAGAGATGGAATGACTAGCGGTTGGGTGGGGGGCAAGGTAGAGCTGTTTTTT.